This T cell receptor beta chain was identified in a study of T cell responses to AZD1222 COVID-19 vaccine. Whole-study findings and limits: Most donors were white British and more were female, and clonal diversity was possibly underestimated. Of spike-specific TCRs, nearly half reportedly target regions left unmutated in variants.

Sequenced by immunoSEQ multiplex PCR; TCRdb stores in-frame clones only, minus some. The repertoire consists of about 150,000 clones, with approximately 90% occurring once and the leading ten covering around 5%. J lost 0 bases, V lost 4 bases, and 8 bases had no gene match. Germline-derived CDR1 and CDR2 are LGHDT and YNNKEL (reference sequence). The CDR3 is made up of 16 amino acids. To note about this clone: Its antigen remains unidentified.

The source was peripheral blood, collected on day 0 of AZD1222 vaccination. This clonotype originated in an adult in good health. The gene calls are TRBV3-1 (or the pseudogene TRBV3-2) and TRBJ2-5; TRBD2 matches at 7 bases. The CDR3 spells CASSPQRDMYQETQYF. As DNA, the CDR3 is TGTGCCAGCAGCCCCCAGCGGGATATGTACCAAGAGACCCAGTACTTC.